Below are 29 T cell receptor beta chains sequenced from a single sample in a study of OX40 agonist ivuxolimab in advanced cancers. Generated by immunoSEQ multiplex PCR, the TCRdb table keeps only in-frame clones and is missing some. The table shows fewer than 90,000 clones, with approximately 83% occurring only once. The sample was CD4+ or CD8+ T cells sorted from blood, taken in a trial of the OX40 agonist ivuxolimab. These receptors all come from an adult with an advanced solid tumor such as melanoma, head and neck, liver or kidney cancer.

This rearrangement joins TRBV7-8 to TRBJ1-1; 9 bases are shared with TRBD1. The germline V gene encodes CDR1 SGHVS and CDR2 FQNEAQ. Losses at the gene ends were 5 bases for V and 0 bases for J; bases not matched to a gene: 16. The CDR3 loop spans 19 amino acids. Written as DNA, the CDR3 is TGTGCCAGCAGCCTTCTTAGGGGACAGGGACGGGCTATGAACACTGAAGCTTTCTTT. Translated: CASSLLRGQGRAMNTEAFF.

The CDR3 region is CASSSPPGGAQETQYF. The CDR3 DNA reads TGTGCCAGCAGCTCGCCCCCGGGCGGCGCACAAGAGACCCAGTACTTC. This chain uses TRBV5-6 with TRBJ2-5; D is unclear. The germline gives CDR1 SGHDT, CDR2 YYEEEE. The V end was cut by 3 bases, the J end by 2 bases, with 17 bases between. The CDR3 totals 16 residues.

The V call is TRBV7-9, the J call TRBJ1-1, with D unresolved. Trimming took 2 bases from V and 7 from J, leaving 8 bases between them. Looked up from germline, CDR1 is SEHNR and CDR2 is FQNEAQ (reference sequence). This CDR3 is 12 amino acids long. CDR3 coding DNA: TGTGCCAGCAGCTTACTCCAGAGTGAAGCTTTCTTT. Translated: CASSLLQSEAFF.

Here the CDR3 reads CASSSGQGLYGYTF. The CDR3, as DNA: TGTGCCAGCAGCTCAGGACAGGGCCTCTATGGCTACACCTTC. The V call is TRBV7-8, the J call TRBJ1-2; 8 bases fit TRBD1. The CDR3 is 14 residues long. Per germline, CDR1 SGHVS and CDR2 FQNEAQ. V lost 4 bases, J lost 4 bases, and 5 bases stayed unmatched.

The V and J genes are TRBV12-5 and TRBJ2-1; D is unclear. Germline V gene data show CDR1 as LGHNT and CDR2 as FRNRAP. The V end lost 7 bases, the J end lost 7 bases, and 14 bases lay between the germline ends. This CDR3 spans 13 amino acids. The CDR3 loop reads CASAAPTENEQFF. CDR3 DNA sequence: TGTGCTAGTGCCGCCCCGACGGAAAATGAGCAGTTCTTC.

This clone was observed a few times. The chain combines TRBV4-1 with TRBJ2-1; D may be TRBD1 (7 bases). This CDR3 has 16 amino acids. The germline V and J ends were trimmed by 0 bases and 3 bases, with 12 bases remaining between them. Germline loops: CDR1 MGHRA, CDR2 YSYEKL. The CDR3 region has the DNA TGCGCCAGCAGCCAAGAACAGGGGACTCTCTACAATGAGCAGTTCTTC. Amino acids: CASSQEQGTLYNEQFF.

This clone is medium-sized. The rearrangement joins TRBV21-1 to TRBJ2-3; the table's D call of TRBD1 was not tested on the DNA. TRBV21-1 is a known pseudogene. The CDR3 runs to 14 residues. The CDR3 spells CASSKGTGTDTQYF. The CDR3 DNA follows: TGTGCCAGCAGCAAAGGGACAGGAACAGATACGCAGTATTTT.

A single count supports this clone. In DNA, the CDR3 is TGCGCCAGCAGCCAAGAGGGGCATGGACAGGGGGTCGGTACTGAAGCTTTCTTT. The encoded protein is CASSQEGHGQGVGTEAFF. The chain combines TRBV4-3 with TRBJ1-1; 10 bases agree with TRBD1. The CDR3 is 18 amino acids. Germline CDR1 and CDR2: LGHNA and YSLEER. Trimming removed 0 bases from V and 5 bases from J; junction bases left unmatched: 12.

The chain links TRBV6-6 to TRBJ2-7; D not certain. Germline-derived CDR1 and CDR2 are MNHNY and SVGAGI (reference sequence). This CDR3 region has 15 residues. V lost 8 bases, J lost 6 bases, and 23 bases lay in between. The CDR3 DNA reads TGTGCCAGCCGAGAGTACGGGTCTGAAGTCTCCGAGCAGTACTTC. Translated: CASREYGSEVSEQYF.

The genes are TRBV11-2 and TRBJ2-7, with D possibly TRBD2 on 5 matching bases. Trimming took off 1 base at V and 3 bases at J, with 10 bases between the two ends. This CDR3 has 14 residues. The germline gives CDR1 SGHAT, CDR2 FQNNGV. The CDR3 nucleotides are TGTGCCAGCAGCTTAGGCGGGCACATCTACGAGCAGTACTTC. Protein: CASSLGGHIYEQYF. The whole variable domain, remainder taken from reference TRBV11-2 and TRBJ2-7, is EAGVAQSPRYKIIEKRQSVAFWCNPISGHATLYWYQQILGQGPKLLIQFQNNGVVDDSQLPKDRFSAERLKGVDSTLKIQPAKLEDSAVYLCASSLGGHIYEQYFGPGTRLTVT.

The chain uses TRBV6-1 and TRBJ2-1; D is possibly TRBD2 (6 bases). CDR1 MNHNS and CDR2 SASEGT come from the germline V gene. The ends were cut back, 5 bases at V and 5 bases at J, with 13 bases in the middle. The CDR3 runs 14 residues. The CDR3 DNA follows: TGTGCCAGCAGTTCCCGCGGGGCCAACAATGAGCAGTTCTTC. This sequence encodes CASSSRGANNEQFF.

DNA for the CDR3: TGTGCCAGCAGCCAACTTGACAGAGGCTATGGCTACACCTTC. This sequence encodes CASSQLDRGYGYTF. The chain recombines TRBV27 with TRBJ1-2; D is possibly TRBD1 (5 bases). This CDR3 is 14 amino acids long. V was shortened by 6 bases and J by 4 bases, with 15 bases between the two germline ends. Germline V gene lookup returns CDR1 MNHEY and CDR2 SMNVEV (reference sequence).

This chain links TRBV19 with TRBJ2-3; D is unclear. The CDR3 runs 15 residues. Trimming pared 6 bases from V and 2 bases from J, leaving 15 bases between. The germline CDR1 and CDR2 sequences are LNHDA and SQIVND (reference sequence). The CDR3 spells CASSPGVGSTDTQYF. In nucleotides, the CDR3 is TGTGCCAGTAGCCCAGGAGTGGGGTCCACAGATACGCAGTATTTT.

CDR3 DNA sequence: TGTGCCAGCAGTTACTCGGGACAGGTGGCAGATACGCAGTATTTT. Amino acid sequence: CASSYSGQVADTQYF. The V gene is TRBV6-5, the J gene TRBJ2-3; TRBD1 matches 8 bases. V was clipped by 0 bases and J by 4 bases; unmatched bases: 3. Germline CDR1 is MNHEY and CDR2 is SVGAGI. CDR3 length: 15 residues.

The rearrangement links TRBV29-1 to TRBJ1-1; the D is unclear. The CDR3 length is 11 residues. Germline CDR1 reads SQVTM; CDR2 reads ANQGSEA. Trimming took 8 bases from V and 0 from J, leaving 7 bases between them. CDR3 loop: CSSALNTEAFF. For the CDR3, the DNA is TGCAGCTCGGCCCTGAACACTGAAGCTTTCTTT.

This clone showed up just once. The V and J genes are TRBV5-8 and TRBJ2-7; D possibly matches TRBD1 or TRBD2 (6 bases each). The V and J ends lost 4 bases and 2 bases respectively, with 16 bases between them. Germline CDR1 SGHTS, CDR2 YDEGEE. This CDR3 has 15 amino acids. This chain's CDR3 is CASSAHPGGPYEQYF. For the CDR3, the DNA is TGTGCCAGCAGCGCTCACCCCGGGGGCCCCTACGAGCAGTACTTC.

This sequence joins TRBV21-1 and TRBJ1-2; TRBD1 is the table's D call, not checked against the DNA. TRBV21-1 has pseudogene status. This CDR3 region has 11 residues. The DNA for the CDR3 is TGTGCCAGCCTGGACAGGGGGGGCTACACCTTC. Protein product: CASLDRGGYTF.

This clone was observed a single time. V gene TRBV11-1 combines with J gene TRBJ1-2; no reliable D call. The CDR3 sequence is 12 residues long. Trimming pared 3 bases from V and 2 bases from J, leaving 4 bases between. Germline CDR1 SGHAT, CDR2 FQDESV (reference sequence). This CDR3 reads CASSFQNYGYTF. The CDR3 bases are TGTGCCAGCAGCTTCCAGAACTATGGCTACACCTTC.

The chain has TRBV27 and TRBJ1-5; D gene ambiguous. Trimming took off 3 bases at V and 4 bases at J, with 4 bases between the two ends. The CDR3 is 12 residues long. The germline V gene encodes CDR1 MNHEY and CDR2 SMNVEV (reference sequence). CDR3 protein: CASSFWNQPQHF. In nucleotides, the CDR3 is TGTGCCAGCAGTTTCTGGAATCAGCCCCAGCATTTT.

J is TRBJ2-7 and V is TRBV7-6; 8 nucleotides align to TRBD2. Germline V gives CDR1 SGHVS, CDR2 FNYEAQ. The V segment lost 5 bases and the J segment 2 bases; nucleotides outside the gene matches: 14. CDR3 length: 17 residues. The CDR3 reads CASSPGRVAGRPYEQYF. The CDR3 region has the DNA TGTGCCAGCAGCCCCGGTAGAGTAGCGGGACGTCCCTACGAGCAGTACTTC.

CDR3 DNA sequence: TGTGCCAGTAGATCCGGGACTAACTTCGGATTGGGAGAGACCCAGTACTTC. Protein sequence: CASRSGTNFGLGETQYF. V gene TRBV19 combines with J gene TRBJ2-5; TRBD2 agrees at 7 bases. Germline CDR1 is LNHDA and CDR2 is SQIVND (reference sequence). Trimming at V came to 6 bases and at J to 4 bases, leaving 17 bases not matched to a gene. The CDR3 runs to 17 residues.

This chain links TRBV7-8 with TRBJ1-2; D is unresolved. The CDR3 covers 17 residues. V lost 0 bases and J 2 bases, leaving 16 bases between the germline ends. The germline CDR1 and CDR2 sequences are SGHVS and FQNEAQ. CDR3 region: CASSLAPPVAGNYGYTF. The CDR3 region has the DNA TGTGCCAGCAGCTTAGCCCCCCCCGTGGCAGGAAACTATGGCTACACCTTC.

The chain uses TRBV5-1 and TRBJ1-1; TRBD1 agrees at 9 bases. Germline assignment: CDR1 SGHRS and CDR2 YFSETQ. V dropped 2 bases and J dropped 4; count of bases not matched to a gene: 6. The CDR3 sequence is 15 residues long. The CDR3 nucleotides are TGCGCCAGCAGCTTCGGACAGGGGCCGGGCACTGAAGCTTTCTTT. Translation: CASSFGQGPGTEAFF.

The chain couples TRBV6-5 to TRBJ1-5, with D possibly TRBD1 on 6 matching bases. CDR3 size: 14 residues. From germline, CDR1 is MNHEY and CDR2 SVGAGI. The germline V and J ends were trimmed by 6 bases and 7 bases, with 16 bases remaining between them. Here the CDR3 DNA reads TGTGCCAGCAGGCAGGGCCCCCAGGGGCAGCCCCAGCATTTT. This encodes CASRQGPQGQPQHF.

The V gene is TRBV9, the J gene TRBJ1-1; maybe TRBD1 (6 bases). Germline lookup yields CDR1 SGDLS and CDR2 YYNGEE. The CDR3 is made up of 16 amino acids. V lost 3 bases to trimming and J lost 4 bases, with 19 bases between them. DNA of the CDR3: TGTGCCAGCAGCGGCCAACAGGGCCTGGAGGGCACTGAAGCTTTCTTT. It codes for CASSGQQGLEGTEAFF.

This clone was seen more than once but under ten times. The chain joins TRBV18 to TRBJ2-3; the match to TRBD1 covers 10 bases. Germline V gene sequence: CDR1 KGHSH, CDR2 LQKENI. The ends lost 5 bases at V and 4 bases at J; junction bases unmatched: 6. This CDR3 region has 15 residues. The CDR3: CASSAGTGDADTQYF. The CDR3 DNA sequence: TGTGCCAGCTCAGCCGGGACAGGGGATGCAGATACGCAGTATTTT.

This sequence joins TRBV6-5 and TRBJ2-7; 7 bases are a match to TRBD2. V shed 0 bases, J shed 3 bases, and the junction held 5 bases outside the gene matches. Germline V gene data show CDR1 as MNHEY and CDR2 as SVGAGI. The CDR3 totals 15 residues. The chain's CDR3 is CASSYSASGNYEQYF. In nucleotides, the CDR3 is TGTGCCAGCAGTTACTCGGCTAGCGGAAACTACGAGCAGTACTTC.

CDR3 in DNA: TGTGCCAACCAAGCCCTGGATGAGCAGTTCTTC. The encoded protein is CANQALDEQFF. The rearrangement links TRBV6-6 to TRBJ2-1, with D hard to call. Looked up from germline, CDR1 is MNHNY and CDR2 is SVGAGI (reference sequence). CDR3 length: 11 amino acids. V was cut by 10 bases and J by 8 bases, with 12 bases left in between.

V and J are TRBV19 and TRBJ1-2; 8 positions agree with TRBD1. Losses at the gene ends were 5 bases for V and 8 bases for J; bases not matched to a gene: 10. From germline, CDR1 is LNHDA and CDR2 SQIVND (reference sequence). This CDR3 has 14 amino acids. Here the CDR3 DNA reads TGTGCCAGTAGTCCCCGGACAGGGCCGGGAGGCTACACCTTC. The encoded protein is CASSPRTGPGGYTF. The full variable domain, its missing parts supplied by reference TRBV19 and TRBJ1-2, is DGGITQSPKYLFRKEGQNVTLSCEQNLNHDAMYWYRQDPGQGLRLIYYSQIVNDFQKGDIAEGYSVSREKKESFPLTVTSAQKNPTAFYLCASSPRTGPGGYTFGSGTRLTVV.